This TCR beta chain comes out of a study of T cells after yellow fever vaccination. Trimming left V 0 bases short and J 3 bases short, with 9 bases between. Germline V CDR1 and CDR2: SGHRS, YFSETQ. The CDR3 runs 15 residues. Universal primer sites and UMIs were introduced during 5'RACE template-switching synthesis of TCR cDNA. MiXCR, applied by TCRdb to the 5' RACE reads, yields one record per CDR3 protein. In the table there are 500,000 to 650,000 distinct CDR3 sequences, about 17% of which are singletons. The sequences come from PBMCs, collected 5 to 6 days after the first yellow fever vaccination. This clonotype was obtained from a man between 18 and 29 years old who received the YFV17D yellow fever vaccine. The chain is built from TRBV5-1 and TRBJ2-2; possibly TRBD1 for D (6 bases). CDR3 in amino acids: CASSLAPGDTGELFF. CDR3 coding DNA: TGCGCCAGCAGCTTGGCTCCAGGGGACACCGGGGAGCTGTTTTTT.